This T cell receptor beta chain was retrieved from a study of Graves' ophthalmopathy and Graves' hyperthyroidism. Study context: There was a collection of peripheral blood at initial diagnosis, before any treatment. Regarding the study as a whole: It was with approximately 70% sensitivity and around 72% specificity that the model predicted ophthalmopathy progression.

The CDR3 length is 15 residues. Trimming stripped 1 base from V and 6 bases from J, with 13 bases between. In germline, CDR1 is LGHDT, CDR2 YNNKEL (reference sequence). Other autoimmune diseases, uncontrolled infections, pregnancy or lactation excluded patients from enrollment. The evidence that diagnosis relied on was clinical symptoms, serum thyroxine, TRAb, thyroid ultrasound and orbital computed tomography. A few counts support this clonotype. Its antigen is not known. As the template, RNA transcripts were used to amplify TCR beta CDR3 regions. Second-round multiplex PCR came after first-round RT-PCR with HTBI primers. TCRdb redid the calling of the multiplex PCR reads with MiXCR, one entry per CDR3 protein. Here the sample spans 400,000 or so distinct CDR3 sequences, about 16% being singletons.

The V call is TRBV3-1, the J call TRBJ1-5; possibly TRBD1 for D (6 bases). The origin of this receptor is a woman aged 18 to 35 with stable Graves' hyperthyroidism. Sequenced material: peripheral blood. The DNA for the CDR3 is TGTGCCAGCAGCCAAGTGCTTGGGGGCACTCAGCCCCAGCATTTT. Translating it yields CASSQVLGGTQPQHF.